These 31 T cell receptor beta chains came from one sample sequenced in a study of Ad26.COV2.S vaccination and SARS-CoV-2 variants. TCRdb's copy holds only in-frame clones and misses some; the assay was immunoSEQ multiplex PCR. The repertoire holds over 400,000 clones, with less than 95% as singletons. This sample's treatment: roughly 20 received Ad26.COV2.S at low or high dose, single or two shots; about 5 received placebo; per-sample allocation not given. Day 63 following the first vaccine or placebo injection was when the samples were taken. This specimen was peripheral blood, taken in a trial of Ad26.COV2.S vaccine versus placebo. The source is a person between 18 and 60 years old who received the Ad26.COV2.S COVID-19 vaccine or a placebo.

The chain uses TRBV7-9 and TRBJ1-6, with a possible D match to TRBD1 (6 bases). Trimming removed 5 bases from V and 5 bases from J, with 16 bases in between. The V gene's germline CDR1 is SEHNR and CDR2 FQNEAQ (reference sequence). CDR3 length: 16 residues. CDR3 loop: CASSAALGANNSPLHF. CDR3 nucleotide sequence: TGTGCCAGCAGCGCCGCTTTGGGGGCGAATAATTCACCCCTCCACTTT. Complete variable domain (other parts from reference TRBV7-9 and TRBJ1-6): DTGVSQNPRHKITKRGQNVTFRCDPISEHNRLYWYRQTLGQGPEFLTYFQNEAQLEKSRLLSDRFSAERPKGSFSTLEIQRTEQGDSAMYLCASSAALGANNSPLHFGNGTRLTVT.

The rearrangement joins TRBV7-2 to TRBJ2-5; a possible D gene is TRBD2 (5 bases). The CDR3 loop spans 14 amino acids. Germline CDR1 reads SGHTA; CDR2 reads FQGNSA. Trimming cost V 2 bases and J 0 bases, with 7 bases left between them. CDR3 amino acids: CASSLWRDQETQYF. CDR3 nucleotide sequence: TGTGCCAGCAGCTTATGGCGGGACCAAGAGACCCAGTACTTC. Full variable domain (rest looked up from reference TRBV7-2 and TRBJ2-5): GAGVSQSPSNKVTEKGKDVELRCDPISGHTALYWYRQSLGQGLEFLIYFQGNSAPDKSGLPSDRFSAERTGGSVSTLTIQRTQQEDSAVYLCASSLWRDQETQYFGPGTRLLVL.

The CDR3 DNA is TGTGCCAGCAGCTTAACCAAACAGGGGAGCTACGAGCAGTACTTC. Its protein product is CASSLTKQGSYEQYF. The gene calls are TRBV3-1 (or the pseudogene TRBV3-2) and TRBJ2-7; TRBD1 agrees at 7 bases. Germline lookup yields CDR1 LGHDT and CDR2 YNNKEL (reference sequence). V lost 5 bases and J lost 3; bases outside the gene matches: 10. The CDR3 spans 15 residues.

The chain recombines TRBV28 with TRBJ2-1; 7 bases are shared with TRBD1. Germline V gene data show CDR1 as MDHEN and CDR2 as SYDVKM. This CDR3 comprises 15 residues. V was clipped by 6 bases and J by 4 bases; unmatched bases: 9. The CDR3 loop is CASRGDRERYNEQFF. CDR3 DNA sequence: TGTGCCAGCAGGGGCGACAGGGAGAGGTACAATGAGCAGTTCTTC.

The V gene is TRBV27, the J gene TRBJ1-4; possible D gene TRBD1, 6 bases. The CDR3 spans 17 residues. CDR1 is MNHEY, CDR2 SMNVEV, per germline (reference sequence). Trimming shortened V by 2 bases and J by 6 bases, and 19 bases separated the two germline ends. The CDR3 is CASSLTGIPSNDEKLFF. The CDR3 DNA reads TGTGCCAGCAGTTTAACAGGGATCCCCTCCAATGATGAAAAACTGTTTTTT.

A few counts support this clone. CDR3 loop: CASSRDRGSTDTQYF. DNA for the CDR3: TGTGCCAGCAGTCGGGACAGGGGAAGCACAGATACGCAGTATTTT. The chain joins TRBV6-4 to TRBJ2-3, with TRBD1 matching 10 bases. Germline loops: CDR1 MRHNA, CDR2 SNTAGT. Trimming at V came to 5 bases and at J to 0 bases, leaving 2 bases not matched to a gene. The CDR3 runs to 15 residues.

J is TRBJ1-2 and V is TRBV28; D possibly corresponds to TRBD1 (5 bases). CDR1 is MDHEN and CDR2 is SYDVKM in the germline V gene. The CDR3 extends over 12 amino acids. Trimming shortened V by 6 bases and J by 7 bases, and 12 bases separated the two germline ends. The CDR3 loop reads CASRPGTLGYTF. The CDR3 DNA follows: TGTGCCAGCAGGCCCGGGACCCTTGGCTACACCTTC.

The CDR3 sequence: CASSYGLSTDTQYF. The CDR3 DNA reads TGTGCCAGCTCGTACGGACTGTCCACAGATACGCAGTATTTT. The J gene is TRBJ2-3, the V gene TRBV18; the D gene is possibly TRBD2 (5 bases). CDR1 KGHSH and CDR2 LQKENI come from the germline V gene. Trimming took 6 bases from V and 2 from J, leaving 12 bases between them. The CDR3 covers 14 residues.

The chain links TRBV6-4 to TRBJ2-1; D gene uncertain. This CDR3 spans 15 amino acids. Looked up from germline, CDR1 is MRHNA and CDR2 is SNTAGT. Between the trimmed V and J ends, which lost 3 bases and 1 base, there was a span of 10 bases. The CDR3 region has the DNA TGTGCCAGCAGTGAGGGCGCGCAGTCCTACAATGAGCAGTTCTTC. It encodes CASSEGAQSYNEQFF.

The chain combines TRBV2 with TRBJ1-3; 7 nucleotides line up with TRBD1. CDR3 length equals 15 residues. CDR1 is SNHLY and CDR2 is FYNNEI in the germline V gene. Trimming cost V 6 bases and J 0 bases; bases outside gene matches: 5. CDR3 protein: CASRTGTYSGNTIYF. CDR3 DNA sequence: TGTGCCAGCAGGACAGGGACCTACTCTGGAAACACCATATATTTT.

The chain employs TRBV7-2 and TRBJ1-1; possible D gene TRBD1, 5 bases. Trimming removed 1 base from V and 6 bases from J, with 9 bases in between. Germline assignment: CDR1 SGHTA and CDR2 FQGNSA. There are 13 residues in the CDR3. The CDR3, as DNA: TGTGCCAGCAGCTTAGTTTGGGGGGCTGAAGCTTTCTTT. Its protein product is CASSLVWGAEAFF.

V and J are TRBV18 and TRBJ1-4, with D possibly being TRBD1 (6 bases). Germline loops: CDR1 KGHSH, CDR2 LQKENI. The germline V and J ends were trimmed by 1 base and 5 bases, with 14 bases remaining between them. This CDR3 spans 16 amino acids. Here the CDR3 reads CASSPRPDSSNEKLFF. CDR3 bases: TGTGCCAGCTCACCACGTCCGGACAGTTCAAATGAAAAACTGTTTTTT.

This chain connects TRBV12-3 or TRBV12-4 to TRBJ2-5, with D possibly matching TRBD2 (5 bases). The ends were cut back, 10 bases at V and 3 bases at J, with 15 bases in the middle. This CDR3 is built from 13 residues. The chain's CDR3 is CATSGGSEETQYF. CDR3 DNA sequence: TGTGCCACCTCGGGTGGGAGCGAAGAGACCCAGTACTTC.

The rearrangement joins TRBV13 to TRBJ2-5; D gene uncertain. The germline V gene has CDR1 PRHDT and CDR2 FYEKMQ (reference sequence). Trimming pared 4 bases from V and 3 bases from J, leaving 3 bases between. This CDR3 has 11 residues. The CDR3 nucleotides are TGTGCCAGCAGCTCCAAAGAGACCCAGTACTTC. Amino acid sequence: CASSSKETQYF.

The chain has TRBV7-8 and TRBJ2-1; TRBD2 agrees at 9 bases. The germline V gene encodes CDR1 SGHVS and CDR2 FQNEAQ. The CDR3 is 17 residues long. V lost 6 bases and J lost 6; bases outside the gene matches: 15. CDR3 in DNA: TGTGCCAGCAGACTAGAAGTGGCACTAGCGGGCGGCAATGAGCAGTTCTTC. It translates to CASRLEVALAGGNEQFF.

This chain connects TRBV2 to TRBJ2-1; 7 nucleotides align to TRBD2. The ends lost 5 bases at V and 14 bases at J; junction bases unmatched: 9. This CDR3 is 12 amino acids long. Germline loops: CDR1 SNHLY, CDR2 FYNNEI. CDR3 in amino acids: CASSISGDYEFF. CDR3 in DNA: TGTGCCAGCAGTATCTCCGGGGACTACGAGTTCTTC.

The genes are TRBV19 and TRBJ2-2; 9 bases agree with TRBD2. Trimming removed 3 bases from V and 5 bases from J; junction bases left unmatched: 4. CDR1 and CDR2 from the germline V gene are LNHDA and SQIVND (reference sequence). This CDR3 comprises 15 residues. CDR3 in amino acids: CASSMQAGGTGELFF. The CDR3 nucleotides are TGTGCCAGTAGTATGCAGGCGGGGGGGACCGGGGAGCTGTTTTTT.

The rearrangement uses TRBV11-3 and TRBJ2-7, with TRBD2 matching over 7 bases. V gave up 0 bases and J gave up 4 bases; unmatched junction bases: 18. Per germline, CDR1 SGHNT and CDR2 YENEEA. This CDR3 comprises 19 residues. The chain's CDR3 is CASSLELRAGRFLAYEQYF. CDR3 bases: TGTGCCAGCAGCTTAGAGCTTCGAGCGGGAAGGTTTCTCGCGTACGAGCAGTACTTC.

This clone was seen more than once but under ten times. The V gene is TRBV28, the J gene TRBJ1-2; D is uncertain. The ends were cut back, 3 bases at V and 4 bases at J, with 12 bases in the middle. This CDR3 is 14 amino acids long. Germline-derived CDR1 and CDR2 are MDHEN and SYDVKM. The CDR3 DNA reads TGTGCCAGCAGTTTCGGACTGAGCGGCTATGGCTACACCTTC. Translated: CASSFGLSGYGYTF.

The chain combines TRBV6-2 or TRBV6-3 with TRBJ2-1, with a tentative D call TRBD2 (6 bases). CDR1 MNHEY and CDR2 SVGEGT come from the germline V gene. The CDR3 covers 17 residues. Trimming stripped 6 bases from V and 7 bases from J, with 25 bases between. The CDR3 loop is CASSTRAIRERRNEQFF. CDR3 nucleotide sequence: TGTGCCAGCAGCACCCGCGCTATACGGGAGCGTCGGAATGAGCAGTTCTTC.

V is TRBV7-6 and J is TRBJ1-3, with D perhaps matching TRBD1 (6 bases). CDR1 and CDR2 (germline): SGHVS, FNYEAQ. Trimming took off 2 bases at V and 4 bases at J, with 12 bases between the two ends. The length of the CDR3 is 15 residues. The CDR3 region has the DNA TGTGCCAGCAGCTTATCCGGGGGCTCCGGAAACACCATATATTTT. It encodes CASSLSGGSGNTIYF.

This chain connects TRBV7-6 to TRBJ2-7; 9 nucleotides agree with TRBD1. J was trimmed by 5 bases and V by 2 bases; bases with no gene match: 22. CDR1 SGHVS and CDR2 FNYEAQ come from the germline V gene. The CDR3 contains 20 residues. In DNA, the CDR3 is TGTGCCAGCAGCTTACACCCGGGACAGGGCGTTCTCGGTATCGGGGACGAGCAGTACTTC. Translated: CASSLHPGQGVLGIGDEQYF. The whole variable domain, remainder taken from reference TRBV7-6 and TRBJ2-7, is GAGVSQSPRYKVTKRGQDVALRCDPISGHVSLYWYRQALGQGPEFLTYFNYEAQQDKSGLPNDRFSAERPEGSISTLTIQRTEQRDSAMYRCASSLHPGQGVLGIGDEQYFGPGTRLTVT.

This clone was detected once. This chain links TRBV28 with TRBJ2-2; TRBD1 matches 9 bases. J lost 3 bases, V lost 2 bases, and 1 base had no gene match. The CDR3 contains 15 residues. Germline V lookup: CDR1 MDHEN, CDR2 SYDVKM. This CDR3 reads CASSLRDRDTGELFF. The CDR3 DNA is TGTGCCAGCAGTTTAAGGGACAGGGACACCGGGGAGCTGTTTTTT.

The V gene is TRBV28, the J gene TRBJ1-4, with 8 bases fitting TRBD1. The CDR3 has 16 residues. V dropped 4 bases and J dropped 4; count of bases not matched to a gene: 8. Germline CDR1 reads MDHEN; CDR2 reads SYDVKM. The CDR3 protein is CASSSTGQGINEKLFF. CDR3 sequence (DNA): TGTGCCAGCAGTTCTACTGGACAGGGCATTAATGAAAAACTGTTTTTT.

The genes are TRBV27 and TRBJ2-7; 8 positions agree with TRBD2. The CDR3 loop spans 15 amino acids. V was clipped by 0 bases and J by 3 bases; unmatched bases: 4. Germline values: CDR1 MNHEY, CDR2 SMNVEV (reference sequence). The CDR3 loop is CASSLSSGAHYEQYF. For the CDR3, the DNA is TGTGCCAGCAGTTTATCTAGCGGGGCGCACTACGAGCAGTACTTC.

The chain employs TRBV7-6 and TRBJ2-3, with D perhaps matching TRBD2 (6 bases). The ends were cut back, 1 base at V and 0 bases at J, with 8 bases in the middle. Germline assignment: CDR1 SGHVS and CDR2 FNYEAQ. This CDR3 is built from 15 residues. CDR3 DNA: TGTGCCAGCAGCTTAGGGAGGGCTAGCACAGATACGCAGTATTTT. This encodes CASSLGRASTDTQYF. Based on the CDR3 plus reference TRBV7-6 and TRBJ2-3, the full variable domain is GAGVSQSPRYKVTKRGQDVALRCDPISGHVSLYWYRQALGQGPEFLTYFNYEAQQDKSGLPNDRFSAERPEGSISTLTIQRTEQRDSAMYRCASSLGRASTDTQYFGPGTRLTVL.

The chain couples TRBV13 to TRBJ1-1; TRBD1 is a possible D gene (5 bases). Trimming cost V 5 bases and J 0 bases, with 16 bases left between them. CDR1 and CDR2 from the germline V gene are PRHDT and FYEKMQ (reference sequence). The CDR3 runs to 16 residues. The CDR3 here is CASSLQGIGMNTEAFF. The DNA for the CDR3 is TGTGCCAGCAGCCTGCAGGGTATCGGGATGAACACTGAAGCTTTCTTT. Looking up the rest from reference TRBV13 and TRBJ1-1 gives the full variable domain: AAGVIQSPRHLIKEKRETATLKCYPIPRHDTVYWYQQGPGQDPQFLISFYEKMQSDKGSIPDRFSAQQFSDYHSELNMSSLELGDSALYFCASSLQGIGMNTEAFFGQGTRLTVV.

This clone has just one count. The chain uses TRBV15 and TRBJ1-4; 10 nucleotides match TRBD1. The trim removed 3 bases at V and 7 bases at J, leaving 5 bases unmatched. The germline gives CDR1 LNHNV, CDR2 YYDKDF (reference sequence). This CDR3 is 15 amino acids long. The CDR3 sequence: CATSSGTGAGEKLFF. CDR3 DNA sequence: TGTGCCACCAGCAGCGGGACAGGGGCCGGTGAAAAACTGTTTTTT.

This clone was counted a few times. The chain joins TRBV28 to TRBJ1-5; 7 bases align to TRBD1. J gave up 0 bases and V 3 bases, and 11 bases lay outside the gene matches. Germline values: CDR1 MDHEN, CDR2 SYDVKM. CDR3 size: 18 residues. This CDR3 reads CASSLPDGTAFSNQPQHF. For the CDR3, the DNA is TGTGCCAGCAGTTTGCCCGACGGGACAGCCTTTAGCAATCAGCCCCAGCATTTT.

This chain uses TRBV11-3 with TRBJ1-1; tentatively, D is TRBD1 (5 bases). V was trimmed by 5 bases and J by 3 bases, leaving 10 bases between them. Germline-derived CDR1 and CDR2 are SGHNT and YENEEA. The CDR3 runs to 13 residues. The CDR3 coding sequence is TGTGCCAGCAGCCGAGGAGGGGACACTGAAGCTTTCTTT. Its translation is CASSRGGDTEAFF.

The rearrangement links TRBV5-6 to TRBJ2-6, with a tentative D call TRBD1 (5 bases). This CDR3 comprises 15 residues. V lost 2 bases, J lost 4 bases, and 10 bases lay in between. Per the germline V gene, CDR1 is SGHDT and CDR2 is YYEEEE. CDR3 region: CASSFPGQGANVLTF. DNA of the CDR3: TGTGCCAGCAGCTTTCCAGGGCAAGGGGCCAACGTCCTGACTTTC.